The 21 T cell receptor beta chains below all came from one sample that was sequenced in a study of cytomegalovirus exposure and HLA in healthy donors (dated by TCRdb to about 2017). The method behind the library was the immunoSEQ multiplex PCR assay. A mixture of 60 forward primers for TCR Vbeta segments and 13 reverse primers for TCR Jbeta segments was used in the multiplex PCR. TCRdb retrieved this table from immuneACCESS and kept in-frame rearrangements only. Not all clones are present; in checked studies, unresolved V genes account for under half, and no reason is known for the remainder. The sample table shows 120,000 to 150,000 clones, and roughly four fifths are seen once. 3% of the sample comes from the top ten. The specimen was PBMCs. The receptors were gathered from a man aged 35 to 55 in good health and CMV-seropositive.

The V gene is TRBV5-1, the J gene TRBJ2-7; 10 nucleotides match TRBD2. J was trimmed by 3 bases and V by 2 bases; bases with no gene match: 2. CDR1 SGHRS and CDR2 YFSETQ come from the germline V gene. The CDR3 length is 14 residues. The CDR3 DNA follows: TGCGCCAGCAGCTTAAGGACTAGCGGCTACGAGCAGTACTTC. It codes for CASSLRTSGYEQYF. The full variable domain, its missing parts supplied by reference TRBV5-1 and TRBJ2-7, is KAGVTQTPRYLIKTRGQQVTLSCSPISGHRSVSWYQQTPGQGLQFLFEYFSETQRNKGNFPGRFSGRQFSNSRSEMNVSTLELGDSALYLCASSLRTSGYEQYFGPGTRLTVT.

The V and J genes are TRBV2 and TRBJ2-3; D might be TRBD1 (6 bases). Trimming shortened V by 6 bases and J by 0 bases, and 13 bases separated the two germline ends. The CDR3 length is 15 residues. Germline V lookup: CDR1 SNHLY, CDR2 FYNNEI. The CDR3 DNA reads TGTGCCAGCAGAGCCCAGACAGGCAGCACAGATACGCAGTATTTT. Protein sequence: CASRAQTGSTDTQYF.

The chain couples TRBV4-1 to TRBJ1-2; 10 bases match TRBD1. The CDR3 has 14 residues. With V trimmed by 4 bases and J by 3 bases, 2 bases remained unmatched. Looked up from germline, CDR1 is MGHRA and CDR2 is YSYEKL. The CDR3 DNA reads TGCGCCAGCAGCCTAGGGACAGGGGACTATGGCTACACCTTC. Translating gives CASSLGTGDYGYTF.

The rearrangement links TRBV7-6 to TRBJ2-7, with D perhaps TRBD2 (6 bases). The germline CDR1 and CDR2 sequences are SGHVS and FNYEAQ. The V and J ends lost 1 base and 1 base respectively, with 11 bases between them. The CDR3 sequence is 15 residues long. In DNA form, the CDR3 reads TGTGCCAGCAGCTTAGTAGCGGACGGGTCCTACGAGCAGTACTTC. Its protein product is CASSLVADGSYEQYF.

The chain combines TRBV5-1 with TRBJ2-5; 8 bases map to TRBD2. The J call may be in error: the DNA end matches TRBJ2-7 better. The CDR3 is made up of 15 amino acids. Germline values: CDR1 SGHRS, CDR2 YFSETQ. The CDR3 nucleotides read TGCGCCAGCAGCTTCGTAGCGGGGTCCACCTACGAGCAGTACTTC. It codes for CASSFVAGSTYEQYF.

This chain links TRBV28 with TRBJ1-5, with D possibly matching TRBD1 (5 bases). V was pared by 3 bases and J by 5 bases, with 23 bases between. The CDR3 has 18 amino acids. Per the germline V gene, CDR1 is MDHEN and CDR2 is SYDVKM. The CDR3 sequence: CASSFGLAKRIQDQPQHF. Written as DNA, the CDR3 is TGTGCCAGCAGTTTTGGCCTAGCGAAACGGATACAGGATCAGCCCCAGCATTTT.

This clone was picked up a small number of times. The chain combines TRBV6-5 with TRBJ2-1; 10 bases line up with TRBD2. The CDR3 loop spans 15 amino acids. J was trimmed by 10 bases and V by 6 bases; bases with no gene match: 12. The germline V gene has CDR1 MNHEY and CDR2 SVGAGI. Written as DNA, the CDR3 is TGTGCCAGCAGGGACCTGAGCGGGAGGGCTTGGGAGCAGTTCTTC. This sequence encodes CASRDLSGRAWEQFF.

The CDR3 loop reads CSVQDSYEQYF. For the CDR3, the DNA is TGCAGCGTCCAAGACAGCTACGAGCAGTACTTC. This sequence joins TRBV29-1 and TRBJ2-7; D might be TRBD1 (5 bases). The CDR3 is 11 residues long. V was pared by 6 bases and J by 3 bases, with 9 bases between. Germline V gene sequence: CDR1 SQVTM, CDR2 ANQGSEA.

This chain connects TRBV9 to TRBJ1-1; D is undetermined. Germline V gives CDR1 SGDLS, CDR2 YYNGEE. The V gene lost 5 bases and the J gene lost 7 bases, with 24 bases spanning the gap. The CDR3 has 16 residues. This CDR3 is CASSPVLAVNLGEAFF. Here the CDR3 DNA reads TGTGCCAGCAGTCCTGTACTTGCGGTAAACCTCGGTGAAGCTTTCTTT.

This clone was observed a single time. V and J are TRBV7-8 and TRBJ2-7; D possibly corresponds to TRBD1 (6 bases). The CDR3 extends over 14 amino acids. V was clipped by 5 bases and J by 2 bases, with 13 bases between them. The V gene's germline CDR1 is SGHVS and CDR2 FQNEAQ. In nucleotides, the CDR3 is TGTGCCAGCAGCACCGGTGGGGGCCCCTACGAGCAGTACTTC. Its translation is CASSTGGGPYEQYF.

The CDR3 DNA reads TGTGCCAGCAGTTCCGCGGGGGGTTTCTACGAGCAGTACTTC. Translating gives CASSSAGGFYEQYF. The rearrangement uses TRBV6-5 and TRBJ2-7; TRBD2 agrees at 8 bases. This CDR3 has 14 amino acids. The germline V gene has CDR1 MNHEY and CDR2 SVGAGI. The V segment lost 4 bases and the J segment 3 bases; nucleotides outside the gene matches: 5.

The chain has TRBV4-2 and TRBJ2-3; the match to TRBD1 covers 8 bases. V shed 0 bases and J 1 base; nucleotides not matched to a gene: 3. The CDR3 is 16 amino acids. CDR1 is LGHNA and CDR2 is YNFKEQ in the germline V gene. The CDR3 spells CASSQDMGQGTDTQYF. The CDR3 DNA reads as TGTGCCAGCAGCCAAGATATGGGACAGGGCACAGATACGCAGTATTTT.

V gene TRBV18 combines with J gene TRBJ2-1; D unclear. The CDR3 loop spans 12 amino acids. Trimming removed 3 bases from V and 8 bases from J, with 8 bases in between. Germline V gene lookup returns CDR1 KGHSH and CDR2 LQKENI. CDR3 coding DNA: TGTGCCAGCTCACCGGTTAGAGATGAGCAGTTCTTC. This encodes CASSPVRDEQFF.

The chain couples TRBV7-8 to TRBJ2-7; possibly TRBD1 for D (7 bases). The CDR3 totals 13 residues. V was pared by 5 bases and J by 5 bases, with 13 bases between. Germline V gene lookup returns CDR1 SGHVS and CDR2 FQNEAQ. The CDR3 DNA reads as TGTGCCAGCAGCAAGGGGGCGGGAAACGAGCAGTACTTC. It encodes CASSKGAGNEQYF.

This rearrangement joins TRBV27 to TRBJ2-3; 11 nucleotides agree with TRBD2. CDR1 MNHEY and CDR2 SMNVEV come from the germline V gene (reference sequence). This CDR3 comprises 17 residues. Germline trimming cut 4 bases from V and 1 base from J; bases unmatched to any gene: 7. In DNA form, the CDR3 reads TGTGCCAGCAGTTCGCCTCGACTAGCGGGACGCACAGATACGCAGTATTTT. It encodes CASSSPRLAGRTDTQYF.

CDR3 nucleotide sequence: TGTGCCAGTAGTATAGGTCCGGGAGGAGGTACCGGGGAGCTGTTTTTT. The encoded protein is CASSIGPGGGTGELFF. The genes are TRBV19 and TRBJ2-2; 7 bases are shared with TRBD2. The CDR3 extends over 16 amino acids. Germline lookup yields CDR1 LNHDA and CDR2 SQIVND (reference sequence). The V gene end was trimmed by 1 base and the J gene end by 5 bases; junction bases not matched to a gene: 7.

V and J are TRBV5-1 and TRBJ2-4, with TRBD2 matching 15 bases. The CDR3 runs to 19 residues. Germline V gives CDR1 SGHRS, CDR2 YFSETQ. V dropped 5 bases and J dropped 1; count of bases not matched to a gene: 10. CDR3 in DNA: TGCGCCAGCAGTGATAGGACTAGCGGGAGGGGTCTGGCCAAAAACATTCAGTACTTC. It translates to CASSDRTSGRGLAKNIQYF.

This chain uses TRBV7-9 with TRBJ1-5; 9 bases fit TRBD1. The CDR3 is made up of 16 amino acids. Germline-derived CDR1 and CDR2 are SEHNR and FQNEAQ (reference sequence). The ends lost 5 bases at V and 3 bases at J; junction bases unmatched: 8. The CDR3 region is CASSLSTGGFNQPQHF. In nucleotides, the CDR3 is TGTGCCAGCAGCCTTTCGACAGGGGGGTTCAATCAGCCCCAGCATTTT.

The V and J genes are TRBV6-1 and TRBJ2-6; D uncertain. Germline V gives CDR1 MNHNS, CDR2 SASEGT. Between the trimmed V and J ends, which lost 6 bases and 0 bases, there was a span of 9 bases. This CDR3 has 15 amino acids. CDR3 protein: CASSPQVSGANVLTF. Here the CDR3 DNA reads TGTGCCAGCAGCCCACAAGTCTCTGGGGCCAACGTCCTGACTTTC.

CDR3 protein: CASSMTGGQEKLFF. The CDR3 coding sequence is TGTGCCAGCAGCATGACAGGGGGTCAAGAAAAACTGTTTTTT. The chain uses TRBV5-6 and TRBJ1-4; 9 nucleotides agree with TRBD1. This CDR3 comprises 14 residues. V was clipped by 4 bases and J by 8 bases; unmatched bases: 6. CDR1 is SGHDT and CDR2 is YYEEEE in the germline V gene.

This rearrangement joins TRBV5-8 to TRBJ1-5; D gene uncertain. V shed 3 bases and J shed 9 bases, with 10 bases lying between them. Germline assignment: CDR1 SGHTS and CDR2 YDEGEE. The CDR3 is 12 amino acids. This CDR3 reads CASSSSRGPQHF. CDR3 in DNA: TGTGCCAGCAGCTCCAGCCGGGGGCCCCAGCATTTT.